This TCR beta chain was recovered during a study of blood T cell repertoires in COVID-19. CDR1 is SQVTM and CDR2 is ANQGSEA in the germline V gene. V was clipped by 5 bases and J by 7 bases; unmatched bases: 8. This CDR3 is built from 14 residues. This clone was recorded a few times. Methods used by the authors: From reference gene primer amplification, estimates of nucleated cell counts were derived. The method was immunoSEQ multiplex PCR; TCRdb's version includes in-frame clones alone and lacks a portion of them. The D gene and trimming were derived from the DNA, and the V and J assignments and clone size from that table. The data contain approximately 170,000 clones, roughly 78% of them singletons.

Source material: PBMCs or T cells enriched from blood (not recorded which). This TCR was sampled from a woman in her 70s in a cohort exposed to, infected with or recovered from COVID-19 (not recorded which). V usage is TRBV29-1 and J usage is TRBJ1-5; the match to TRBD1 covers 10 bases. The CDR3 coding sequence is TGCAGCGTTCGCGACAGGGGGCCGGGGCAGCCCCAGCATTTT. Encoded protein: CSVRDRGPGQPQHF.